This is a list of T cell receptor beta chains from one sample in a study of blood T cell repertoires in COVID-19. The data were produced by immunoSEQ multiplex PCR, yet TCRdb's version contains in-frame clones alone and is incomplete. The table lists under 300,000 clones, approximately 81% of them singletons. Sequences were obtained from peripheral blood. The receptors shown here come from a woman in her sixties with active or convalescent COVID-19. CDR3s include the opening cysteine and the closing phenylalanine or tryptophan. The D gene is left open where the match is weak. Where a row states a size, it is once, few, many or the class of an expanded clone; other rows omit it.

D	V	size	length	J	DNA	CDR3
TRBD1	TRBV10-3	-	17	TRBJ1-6	TGTGCCATCAGTGAGTCAGGAACCGGCCAGGGGGTGGCACCCCTCCACTTT	CAISESGTGQGVAPLHF
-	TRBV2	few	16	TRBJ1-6	TGTGCCAGCAGTGCGGGGGTAACAGGTGTTGTTTCACCCCTCCACTTT	CASSAGVTGVVSPLHF
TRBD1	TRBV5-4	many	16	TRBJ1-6	TGTGCCAGCAGCCCTACGACAGGGGGCGGTAATTCACCCCTCCACTTT	CASSPTTGGGNSPLHF
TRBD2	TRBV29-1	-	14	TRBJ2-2	TGCAGCGTTGAATCCGGCGGGGGGGCTGGGGAGCTGTTTTTT	CSVESGGGAGELFF
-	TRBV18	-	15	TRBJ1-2	TGTGCCAGCTCACCCACAGGAGAGGGACTCTATGGCTACACCTTC	CASSPTGEGLYGYTF
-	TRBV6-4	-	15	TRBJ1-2	TGTGCCAGCAGTGTTGATGGGGAGACTAACTATGGCTACACCTTC	CASSVDGETNYGYTF
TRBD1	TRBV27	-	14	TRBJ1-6	TGTGCCAGTTGGGGAGGGACAGGGGTTTCACCCCTCCACTTT	CASWGGTGVSPLHF
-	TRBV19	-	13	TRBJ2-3	TGTGCCAGTCAAACTACAGGGACAGATACGCAGTATTTT	CASQTTGTDTQYF
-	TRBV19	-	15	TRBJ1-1	TGTGCCAGTTTATCCACGGGGGGGAAGGGCACTGAAGCTTTCTTT	CASLSTGGKGTEAFF
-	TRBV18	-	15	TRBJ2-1	TGTGCCAGCTCACGGTGGGACAACTCCTACAATGAGCAGTTCTTC	CASSRWDNSYNEQFF
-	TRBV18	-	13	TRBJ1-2	TGTGCCAGCTCACCTGGACAGAACTATGGCTACACCTTC	CASSPGQNYGYTF
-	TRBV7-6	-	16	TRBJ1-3	TGTGCCAGCAGCTTAGCGCTGGGGAGCTCTGGAAACACCATATATTTT	CASSLALGSSGNTIYF
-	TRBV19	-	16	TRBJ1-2	TGTGCCAGTAGTTCCCTCTTCATGGGGCCTAACTATGGCTACACCTTC	CASSSLFMGPNYGYTF
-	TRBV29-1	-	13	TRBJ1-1	TGCAGCGCGTCCTCGGGGGGGGACACTGAAGCTTTCTTT	CSASSGGDTEAFF
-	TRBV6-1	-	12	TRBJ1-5	TGTGCCAGCAGTGAACTCCTTCAGCCCCAGCATTTT	CASSELLQPQHF
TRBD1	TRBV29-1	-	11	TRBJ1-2	TGCAGCGTCGGACAGGAAAGTGGCTACACCTTC	CSVGQESGYTF
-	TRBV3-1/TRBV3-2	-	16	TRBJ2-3	TGTGCCAGCAGCCAAGCTCTAGGGGGGGGCACAGATACGCAGTATTTT	CASSQALGGGTDTQYF